Listed here are 2 T cell receptor beta chains from one sample, sequenced in a study of cytomegalovirus exposure and HLA in healthy donors. This PCR relied on a set of 60 Vbeta primers and 13 Jbeta primers. The table came from immunoSEQ multiplex PCR; TCRdb's copy has only in-frame clones and leaves some out. The sample is made up of approximately 58,000 clones, and the top ten hold about 4% of it. Material for sequencing was PBMCs. The origin of the receptors is a woman aged 18-29 years in good health and CMV-seronegative.

This chain's CDR3 is CASSLSSTEAFF. The CDR3 bases are TGCGCCAGCAGCTTGTCGTCCACTGAAGCTTTCTTT. This chain joins TRBV5-1 and TRBJ1-1; D gene unclear. The CDR3 extends over 12 amino acids. Germline V CDR1 and CDR2: SGHRS, YFSETQ. V was cut by 1 base and J by 4 bases, with 5 bases left in between.

The chain joins TRBV7-9 to TRBJ2-1, with a tentative D call TRBD1 (5 bases). The CDR3 extends over 12 amino acids. V shed 8 bases and J shed 9 bases, with 14 bases lying between them. Germline V gene lookup returns CDR1 SEHNR and CDR2 FQNEAQ (reference sequence). CDR3 sequence: CASDTGRGEQFF. The CDR3 region has the DNA TGTGCCAGCGATACCGGTAGGGGTGAGCAGTTCTTC.